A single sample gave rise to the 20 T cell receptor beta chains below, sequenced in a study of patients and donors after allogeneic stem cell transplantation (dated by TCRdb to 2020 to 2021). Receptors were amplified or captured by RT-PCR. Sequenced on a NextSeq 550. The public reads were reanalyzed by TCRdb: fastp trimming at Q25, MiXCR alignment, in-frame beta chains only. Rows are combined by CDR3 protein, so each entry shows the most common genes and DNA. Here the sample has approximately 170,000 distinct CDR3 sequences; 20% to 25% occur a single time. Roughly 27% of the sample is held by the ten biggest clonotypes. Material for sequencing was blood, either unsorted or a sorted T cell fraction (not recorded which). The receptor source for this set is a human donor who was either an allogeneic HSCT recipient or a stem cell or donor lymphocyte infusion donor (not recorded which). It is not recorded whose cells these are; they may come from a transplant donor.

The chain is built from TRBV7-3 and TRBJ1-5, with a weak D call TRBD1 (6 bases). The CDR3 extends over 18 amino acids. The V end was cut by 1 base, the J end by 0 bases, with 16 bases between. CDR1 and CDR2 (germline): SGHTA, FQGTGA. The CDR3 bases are TGTGCCAGCAGCTTAAACAGGGTCAGGGGCTATAGCAATCAGCCCCAGCATTTT. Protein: CASSLNRVRGYSNQPQHF.

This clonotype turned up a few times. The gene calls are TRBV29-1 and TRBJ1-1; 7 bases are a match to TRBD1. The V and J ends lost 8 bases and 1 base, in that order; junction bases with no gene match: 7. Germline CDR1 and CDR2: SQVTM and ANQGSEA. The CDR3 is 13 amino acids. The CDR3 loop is CSSSPGGNTEAFF. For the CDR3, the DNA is TGCAGCTCATCTCCAGGGGGGAACACTGAAGCTTTCTTT. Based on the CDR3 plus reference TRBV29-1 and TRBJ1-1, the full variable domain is SAVISQKPSRDICQRGTSLTIQCQVDSQVTMMFWYRQQPGQSLTLIATANQGSEATYESGFVIDKFPISRPNLTFSTLTVSNMSPEDSSIYLCSSSPGGNTEAFFGQGTRLTVV.

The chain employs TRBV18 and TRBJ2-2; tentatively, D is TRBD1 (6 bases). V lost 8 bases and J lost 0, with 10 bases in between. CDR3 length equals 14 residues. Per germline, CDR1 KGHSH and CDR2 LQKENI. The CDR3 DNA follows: TGTGCCAGCACGGACAGAACGAACACCGGGGAGCTGTTTTTT. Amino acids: CASTDRTNTGELFF.

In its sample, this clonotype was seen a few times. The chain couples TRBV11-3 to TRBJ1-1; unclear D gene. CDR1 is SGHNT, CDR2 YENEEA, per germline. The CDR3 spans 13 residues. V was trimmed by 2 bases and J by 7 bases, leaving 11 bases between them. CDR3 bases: TGTGCCAGCAGCTTATTCACCGGGGTTGAAGCTTTCTTT. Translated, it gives CASSLFTGVEAFF.

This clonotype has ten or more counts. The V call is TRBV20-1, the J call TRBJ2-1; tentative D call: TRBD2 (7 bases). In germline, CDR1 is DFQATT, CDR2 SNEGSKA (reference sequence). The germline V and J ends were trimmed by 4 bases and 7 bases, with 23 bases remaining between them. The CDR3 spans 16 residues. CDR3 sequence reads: CSAIRFGGGADNEQFF. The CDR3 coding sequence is TGCAGTGCTATCCGATTTGGAGGGGGGGCGGATAATGAGCAGTTCTTC.

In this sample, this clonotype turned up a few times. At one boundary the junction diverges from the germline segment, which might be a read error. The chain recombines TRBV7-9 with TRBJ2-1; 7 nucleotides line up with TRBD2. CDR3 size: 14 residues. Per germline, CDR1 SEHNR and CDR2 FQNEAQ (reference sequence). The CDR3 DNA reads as TGTGCCAGCAGCCGGACTAGTTCCTCCAATGAGCAGTTCTTC. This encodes CASSRTSSSNEQFF. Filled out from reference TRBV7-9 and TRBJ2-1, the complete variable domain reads DTGVSQNPRHKITKRGQNVTFRCDPISEHNRLYWYRQTLGQGPEFLTYFQNEAQLEKSRLLSDRFSAERPKGSFSTLEIQRTEQGDSAMYLCASSRTSSSNEQFFGPGTRLTVL.

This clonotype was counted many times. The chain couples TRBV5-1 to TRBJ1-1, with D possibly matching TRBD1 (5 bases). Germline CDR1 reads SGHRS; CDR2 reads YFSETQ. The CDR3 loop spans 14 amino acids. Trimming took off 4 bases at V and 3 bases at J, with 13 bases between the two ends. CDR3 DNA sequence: TGCGCCAGCAGCATGGGACGGAGGGACACTGAAGCTTTCTTT. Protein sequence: CASSMGRRDTEAFF.

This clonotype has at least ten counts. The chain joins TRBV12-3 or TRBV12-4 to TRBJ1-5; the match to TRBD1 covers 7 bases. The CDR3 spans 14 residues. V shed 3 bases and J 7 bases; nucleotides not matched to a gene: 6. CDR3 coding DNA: TGTGCCAGCAGTTTGTGGCAGGGGGAACAGCCCCAGCATTTT. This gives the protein CASSLWQGEQPQHF.

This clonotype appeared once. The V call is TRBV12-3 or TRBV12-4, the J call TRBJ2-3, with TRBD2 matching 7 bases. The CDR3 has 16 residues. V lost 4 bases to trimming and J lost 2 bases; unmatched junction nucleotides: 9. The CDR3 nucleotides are TGTGCCAGCAGTTCCCAGACGGGGGGATACACAGATACGCAGTATTTT. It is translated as CASSSQTGGYTDTQYF.

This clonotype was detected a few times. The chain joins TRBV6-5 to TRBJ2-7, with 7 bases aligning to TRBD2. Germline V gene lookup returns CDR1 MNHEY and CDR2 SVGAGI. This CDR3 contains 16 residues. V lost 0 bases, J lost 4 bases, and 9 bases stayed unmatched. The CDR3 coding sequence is TGTGCCAGCAGTTACTCGATTGGCGGGAGTGGGTACGAGCAGTACTTC. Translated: CASSYSIGGSGYEQYF.

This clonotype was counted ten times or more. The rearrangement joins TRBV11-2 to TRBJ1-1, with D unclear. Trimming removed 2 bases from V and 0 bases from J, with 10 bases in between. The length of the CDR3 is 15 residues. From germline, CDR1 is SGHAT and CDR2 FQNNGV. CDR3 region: CASSLFGRMNTEAFF. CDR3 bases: TGTGCCAGCAGCTTATTTGGGCGGATGAACACTGAAGCTTTCTTT.

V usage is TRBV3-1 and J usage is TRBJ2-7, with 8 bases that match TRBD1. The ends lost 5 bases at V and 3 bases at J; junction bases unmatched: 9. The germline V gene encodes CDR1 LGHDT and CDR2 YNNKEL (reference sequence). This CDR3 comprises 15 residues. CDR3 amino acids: CASSEDMGQDYEQYF. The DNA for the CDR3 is TGTGCCAGCAGCGAGGATATGGGACAGGACTACGAGCAGTACTTC.

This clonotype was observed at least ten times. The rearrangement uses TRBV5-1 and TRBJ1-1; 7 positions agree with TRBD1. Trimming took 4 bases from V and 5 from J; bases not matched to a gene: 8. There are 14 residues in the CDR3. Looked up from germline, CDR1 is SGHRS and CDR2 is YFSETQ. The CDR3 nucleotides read TGCGCCAGCAGCCGGACAGGTCGGAGTACTGAAGCTTTCTTT. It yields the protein CASSRTGRSTEAFF.

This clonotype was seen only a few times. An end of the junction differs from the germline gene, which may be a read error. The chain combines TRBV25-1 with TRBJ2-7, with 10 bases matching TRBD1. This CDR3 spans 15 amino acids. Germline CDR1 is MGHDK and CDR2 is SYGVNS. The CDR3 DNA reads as TGTGCCAGCAGTGTACCGGGACAGGGGACTCTAGAGGGTGACTTC. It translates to CASSVPGQGTLEGDF.

The CDR3 region has the DNA TGTGCCAGCAGCCCAGGGACAGCCGACTATAATTCACCCCTCCACTTT. Its protein product is CASSPGTADYNSPLHF. The chain has TRBV7-3 and TRBJ1-6; 7 bases fit TRBD1. The trim removed 5 bases at V and 3 bases at J, leaving 7 bases unmatched. CDR1 and CDR2 from the germline V gene are SGHTA and FQGTGA. This CDR3 spans 16 amino acids.

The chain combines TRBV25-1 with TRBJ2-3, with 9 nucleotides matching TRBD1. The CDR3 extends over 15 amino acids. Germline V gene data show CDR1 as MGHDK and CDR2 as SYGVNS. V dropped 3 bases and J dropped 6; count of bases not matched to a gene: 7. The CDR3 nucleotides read TGTGCCAGCAGTGAGGGACAGGGAATTAGGGATACGCAGTATTTT. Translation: CASSEGQGIRDTQYF.

The DNA of the CDR3 is TGTGCCAGCAGTTTGGGGTGGACCGGGGAGCTGTTTTTT. It is translated as CASSLGWTGELFF. This chain joins TRBV28 and TRBJ2-2, with unresolved D. Germline-derived CDR1 and CDR2 are MDHEN and SYDVKM. This CDR3 region has 13 residues. V was cut by 3 bases and J by 5 bases, with 7 bases left in between.

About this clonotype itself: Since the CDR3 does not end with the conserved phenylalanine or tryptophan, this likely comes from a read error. CDR3: CASNSGGMNTEAFL. The CDR3 DNA reads TGCGCCAGCAACTCAGGTGGCATGAACACTGAAGCTTTCTTG. This chain links TRBV5-1 with TRBJ1-1; D unresolved. Trimming stripped 6 bases from V and 0 bases from J, with 12 bases between. This CDR3 is 14 amino acids long. Germline loops: CDR1 SGHRS, CDR2 YFSETQ.

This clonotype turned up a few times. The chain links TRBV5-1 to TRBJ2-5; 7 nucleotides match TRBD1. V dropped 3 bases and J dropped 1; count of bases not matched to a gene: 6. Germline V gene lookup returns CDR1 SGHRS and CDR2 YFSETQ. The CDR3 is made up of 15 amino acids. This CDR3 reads CASSSHDRAQETQYF. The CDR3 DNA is TGCGCCAGCAGCTCCCATGACAGGGCCCAAGAGACCCAGTACTTC.

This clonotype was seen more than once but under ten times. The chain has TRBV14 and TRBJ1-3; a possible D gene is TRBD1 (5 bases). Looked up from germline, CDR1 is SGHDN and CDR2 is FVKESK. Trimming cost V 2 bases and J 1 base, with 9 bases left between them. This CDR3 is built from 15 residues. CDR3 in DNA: TGTGCCAGCAGCCAACCGAGGGGATCTGGAAACACCATATATTTT. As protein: CASSQPRGSGNTIYF. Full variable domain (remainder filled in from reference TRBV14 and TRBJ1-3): EAGVTQFPSHSVIEKGQTVTLRCDPISGHDNLYWYRRVMGKEIKFLLHFVKESKQDESGMPNNRFLAERTGGTYSTLKVQPAELEDSGVYFCASSQPRGSGNTIYFGEGSWLTVV.